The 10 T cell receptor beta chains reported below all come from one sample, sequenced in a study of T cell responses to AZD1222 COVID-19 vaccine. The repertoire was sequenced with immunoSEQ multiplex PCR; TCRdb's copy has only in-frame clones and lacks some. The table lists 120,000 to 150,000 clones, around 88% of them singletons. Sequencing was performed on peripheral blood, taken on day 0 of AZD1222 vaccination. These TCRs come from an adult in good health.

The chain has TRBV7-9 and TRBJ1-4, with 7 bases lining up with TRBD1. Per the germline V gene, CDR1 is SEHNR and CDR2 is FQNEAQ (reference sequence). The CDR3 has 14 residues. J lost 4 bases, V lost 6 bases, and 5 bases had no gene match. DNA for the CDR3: TGTGCCAGCAGTCGACAGGGCGGTAATGAAAAACTGTTTTTT. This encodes CASSRQGGNEKLFF.

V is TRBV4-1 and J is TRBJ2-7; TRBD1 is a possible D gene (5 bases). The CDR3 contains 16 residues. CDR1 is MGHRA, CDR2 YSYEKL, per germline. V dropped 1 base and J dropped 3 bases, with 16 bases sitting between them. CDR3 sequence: CASSQVGIQVDYEQYF. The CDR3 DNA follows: TGCGCCAGCAGCCAAGTGGGCATACAGGTCGACTACGAGCAGTACTTC.

The CDR3 is CASRKSLYNEQFF. The DNA of the CDR3 is TGTGCCAGCAGGAAGAGTTTATACAATGAGCAGTTCTTC. V is TRBV6-5 and J is TRBJ2-1, with D hard to call. The CDR3 has 13 residues. Germline V gene data show CDR1 as MNHEY and CDR2 as SVGAGI. Deletions cut 6 bases from V and 4 bases from J, with 10 bases between.

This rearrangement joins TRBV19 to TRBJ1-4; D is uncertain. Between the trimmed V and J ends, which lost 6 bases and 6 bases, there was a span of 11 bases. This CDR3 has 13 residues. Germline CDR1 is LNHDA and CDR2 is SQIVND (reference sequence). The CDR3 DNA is TGTGCCAGTAGAGCTCCCGGGGATGAAAAACTGTTTTTT. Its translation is CASRAPGDEKLFF.

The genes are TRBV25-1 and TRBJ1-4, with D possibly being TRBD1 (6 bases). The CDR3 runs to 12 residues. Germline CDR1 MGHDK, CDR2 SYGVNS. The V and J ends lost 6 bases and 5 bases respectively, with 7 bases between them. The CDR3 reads CASRQGNEKLFF. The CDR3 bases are TGTGCCAGCAGACAGGGAAATGAAAAACTGTTTTTT.

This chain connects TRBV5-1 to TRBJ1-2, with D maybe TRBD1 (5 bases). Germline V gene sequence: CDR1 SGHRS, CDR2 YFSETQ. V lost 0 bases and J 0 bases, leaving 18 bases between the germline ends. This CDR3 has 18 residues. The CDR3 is CASSLGGLPRAANYGYTF. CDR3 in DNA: TGCGCCAGCAGCTTGGGGGGACTTCCCAGGGCTGCTAACTATGGCTACACCTTC.

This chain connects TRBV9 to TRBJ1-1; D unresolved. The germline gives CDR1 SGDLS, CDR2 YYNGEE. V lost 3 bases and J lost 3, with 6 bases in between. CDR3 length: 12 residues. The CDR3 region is CASSGTYTEAFF. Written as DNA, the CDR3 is TGTGCCAGCAGCGGAACTTACACTGAAGCTTTCTTT.

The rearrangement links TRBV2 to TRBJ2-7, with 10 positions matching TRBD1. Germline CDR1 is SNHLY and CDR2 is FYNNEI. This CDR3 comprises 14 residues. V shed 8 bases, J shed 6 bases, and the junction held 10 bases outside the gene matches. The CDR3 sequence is CASWDRGGSGEQYF. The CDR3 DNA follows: TGTGCCAGCTGGGACAGGGGAGGTTCGGGCGAGCAGTACTTC.

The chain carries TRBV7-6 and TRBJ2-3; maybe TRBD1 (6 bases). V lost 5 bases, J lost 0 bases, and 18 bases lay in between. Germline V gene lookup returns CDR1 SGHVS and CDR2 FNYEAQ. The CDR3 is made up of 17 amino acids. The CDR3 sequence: CASSPLGGVRSTDTQYF. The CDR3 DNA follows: TGTGCCAGCAGCCCCCTAGGGGGAGTAAGGAGCACAGATACGCAGTATTTT.

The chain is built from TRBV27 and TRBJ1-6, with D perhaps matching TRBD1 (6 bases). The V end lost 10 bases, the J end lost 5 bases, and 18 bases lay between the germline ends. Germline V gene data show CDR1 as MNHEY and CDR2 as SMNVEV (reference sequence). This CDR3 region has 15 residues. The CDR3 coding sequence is TGTGCCACCAGGGGAGCCCGCGGAGATAATTCACCCCTCCACTTT. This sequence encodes CATRGARGDNSPLHF.